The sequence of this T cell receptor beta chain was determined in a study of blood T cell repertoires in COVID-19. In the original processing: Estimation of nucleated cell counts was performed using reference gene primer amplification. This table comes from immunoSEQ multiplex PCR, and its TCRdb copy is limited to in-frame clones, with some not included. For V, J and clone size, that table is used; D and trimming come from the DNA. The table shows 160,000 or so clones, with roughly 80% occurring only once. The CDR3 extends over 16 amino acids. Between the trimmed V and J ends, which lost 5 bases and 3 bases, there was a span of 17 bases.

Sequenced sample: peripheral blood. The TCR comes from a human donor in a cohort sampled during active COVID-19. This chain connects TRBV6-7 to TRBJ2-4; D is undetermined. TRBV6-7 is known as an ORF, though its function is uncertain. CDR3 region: CASSDQWIRGKNIQYF. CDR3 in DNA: TGTGCCAGCAGTGACCAGTGGATTAGAGGCAAAAACATTCAGTACTTC.